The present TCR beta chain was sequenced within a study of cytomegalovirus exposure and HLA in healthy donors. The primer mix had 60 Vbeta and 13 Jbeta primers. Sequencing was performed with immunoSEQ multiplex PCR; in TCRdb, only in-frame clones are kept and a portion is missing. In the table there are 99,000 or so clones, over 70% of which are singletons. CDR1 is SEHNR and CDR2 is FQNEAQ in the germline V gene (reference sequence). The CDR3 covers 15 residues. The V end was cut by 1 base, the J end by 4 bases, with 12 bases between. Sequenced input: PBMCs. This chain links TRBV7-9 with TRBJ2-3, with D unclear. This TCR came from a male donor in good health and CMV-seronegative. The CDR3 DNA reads TGTGCCAGCAGCTTAGAATCTACCCCGGCAGATACGCAGTATTTT. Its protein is CASSLESTPADTQYF.